Listed below are T cell receptor beta chains from one sample, sequenced in a study of regulatory T cells in long-lasting Graves disease. TCRdb recomputed calls from the multiplex PCR reads with MiXCR, one row per CDR3 protein. Of around 400,000 distinct CDR3 sequences listed, 23% are singletons. Source: peripheral blood mononuclear cells (PBMCs), taken when the disease was refractory, from a patient treated with antithyroid drugs. The source is a female donor with Graves disease. Each CDR3 is given with its conserved first and last residue. A D gene is named only where the DNA matches it firmly. The listing skips clone size in some rows; elsewhere it reads once, few, many or a size class.

clone size: many
J gene: TRBJ2-6
CDR3 length: 16
V gene: TRBV2
D gene: TRBD1
CDR3 protein: CASRWQGAVGANVLTF
CDR3 DNA: TGTGCCAGCAGGTGGCAGGGGGCCGTTGGGGCCAACGTCCTGACTTTC

clone size: few
J gene: TRBJ1-2
CDR3 length: 14
V gene: TRBV25-1
D gene: TRBD1
CDR3 protein: CASSEGGQNYGYTF
CDR3 DNA: TGTGCCAGCAGTGAGGGGGGACAGAACTATGGCTACACCTTC

clone size: few
J gene: TRBJ2-1
CDR3 length: 12
V gene: TRBV3-1
D gene: TRBD1
CDR3 protein: CASSLGQLGQFF
CDR3 DNA: TGTGCCAGCAGCCTGGGACAGCTTGGGCAGTTCTTC

clone size: .
J gene: TRBJ2-7
CDR3 length: 15
V gene: TRBV10-3
D gene: TRBD1
CDR3 protein: CAIRGGQARVYEQYF
CDR3 DNA: TGTGCCATCAGGGGGGGACAGGCTCGGGTTTACGAGCAGTACTTC

clone size: .
J gene: TRBJ2-3
CDR3 length: 18
V gene: TRBV12-3/TRBV12-4
D gene: TRBD1
CDR3 protein: CASTKGQGLTPDADTQYF
CDR3 DNA: TGTGCCAGCACCAAAGGACAGGGACTCACGCCCGACGCAGATACGCAGTATTTT

clone size: .
J gene: TRBJ2-5
CDR3 length: 16
V gene: TRBV6-1
D gene: .
CDR3 protein: CASSEANFAAQETQYF
CDR3 DNA: TGTGCCAGCAGTGAAGCGAATTTTGCTGCCCAAGAGACCCAGTACTTC

clone size: .
J gene: TRBJ2-7
CDR3 length: 13
V gene: TRBV20-1
D gene: .
CDR3 protein: CSAVNLGSYEQYF
CDR3 DNA: TGCAGTGCCGTTAACCTCGGGTCTTACGAGCAGTACTTC

clone size: few
J gene: TRBJ1-1
CDR3 length: 13
V gene: TRBV19
D gene: .
CDR3 protein: CASSIDKGAEAFF
CDR3 DNA: TGTGCCAGTAGTATAGACAAGGGCGCTGAAGCTTTCTTT

clone size: many
J gene: TRBJ1-6
CDR3 length: 17
V gene: TRBV27
D gene: .
CDR3 protein: CASSLEGRRAPGSPLHF
CDR3 DNA: TGTGCCAGCAGTTTAGAGGGAAGAAGGGCCCCAGGGTCACCCCTCCACTTT

clone size: .
J gene: TRBJ1-3
CDR3 length: 17
V gene: TRBV12-3/TRBV12-4
D gene: .
CDR3 protein: CASSLYRVGSSGNTIYF
CDR3 DNA: TGTGCCAGCAGTCTGTACAGGGTTGGGTCATCTGGAAACACCATATATTTT

clone size: .
J gene: TRBJ2-1
CDR3 length: 15
V gene: TRBV28
D gene: TRBD2
CDR3 protein: CASSLRSSGRDEQFF
CDR3 DNA: TGTGCCAGCAGTTTGAGGTCTAGCGGGAGAGATGAGCAGTTCTTC

clone size: few
J gene: TRBJ1-1
CDR3 length: 13
V gene: TRBV19
D gene: TRBD1
CDR3 protein: CASSDRAATEAFF
CDR3 DNA: TGTGCCAGTAGTGACAGGGCAGCCACTGAAGCTTTCTTT

clone size: .
J gene: TRBJ1-2
CDR3 length: 13
V gene: TRBV7-9
D gene: TRBD1
CDR3 protein: CASSRDRGLGYTF
CDR3 DNA: TGTGCCAGCAGCCGGGACAGGGGGCTCGGCTACACCTTC

clone size: .
J gene: TRBJ2-5
CDR3 length: 18
V gene: TRBV7-9
D gene: TRBD1
CDR3 protein: CASSLAATGGRLQETQYF
CDR3 DNA: TGTGCCAGCAGCTTAGCGGCGACAGGGGGCCGGTTACAAGAGACCCAGTACTTC

clone size: .
J gene: TRBJ1-3
CDR3 length: 15
V gene: TRBV3-1
D gene: .
CDR3 protein: CASSQAMGVRNTIYF
CDR3 DNA: TGTGCCAGCAGCCAAGCCATGGGGGTAAGAAACACCATATATTTT

clone size: many
J gene: TRBJ1-1
CDR3 length: 13
V gene: TRBV28
D gene: TRBD1
CDR3 protein: CASSQGVYTEAFF
CDR3 DNA: TGTGCCAGCAGCCAGGGGGTATACACTGAAGCTTTCTTT